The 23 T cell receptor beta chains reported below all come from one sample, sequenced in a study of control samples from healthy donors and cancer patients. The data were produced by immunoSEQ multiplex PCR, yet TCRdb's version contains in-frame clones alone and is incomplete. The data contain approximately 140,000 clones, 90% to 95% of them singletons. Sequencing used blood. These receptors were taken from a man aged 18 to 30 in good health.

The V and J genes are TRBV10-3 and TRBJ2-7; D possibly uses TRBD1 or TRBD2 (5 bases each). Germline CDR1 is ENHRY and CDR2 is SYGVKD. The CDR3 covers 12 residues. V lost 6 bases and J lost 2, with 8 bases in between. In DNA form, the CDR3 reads TGTGCCATCAGCGGGACCACCTACGAGCAGTACTTC. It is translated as CAISGTTYEQYF.

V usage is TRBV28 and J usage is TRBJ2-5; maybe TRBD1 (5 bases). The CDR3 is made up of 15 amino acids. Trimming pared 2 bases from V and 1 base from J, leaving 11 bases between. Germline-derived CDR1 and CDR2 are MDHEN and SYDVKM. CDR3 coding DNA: TGTGCCAGCAGTTTAGGCCGACAGTCCCAAGAGACCCAGTACTTC. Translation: CASSLGRQSQETQYF.

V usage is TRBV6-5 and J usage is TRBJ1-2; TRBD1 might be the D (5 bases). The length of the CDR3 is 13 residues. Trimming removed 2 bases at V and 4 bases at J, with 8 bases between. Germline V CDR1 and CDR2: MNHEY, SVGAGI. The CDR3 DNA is TGTGCCAGCAGTTACGGGGGGGGCTATGGCTACACCTTC. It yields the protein CASSYGGGYGYTF.

The CDR3 loop reads CASSSPGSSPNEQFF. As DNA, the CDR3 is TGTGCCAGCAGTTCCCCAGGGTCTTCACCCAATGAGCAGTTCTTC. This chain joins TRBV28 and TRBJ2-1, with D possibly being TRBD1 (5 bases). The CDR3 totals 15 residues. Germline CDR1 MDHEN, CDR2 SYDVKM. Trimming left V 4 bases short and J 6 bases short, with 16 bases between.

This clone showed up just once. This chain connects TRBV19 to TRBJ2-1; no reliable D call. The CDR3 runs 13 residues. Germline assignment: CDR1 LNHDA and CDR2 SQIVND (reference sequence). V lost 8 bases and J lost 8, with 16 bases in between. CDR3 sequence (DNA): TGTGCCAGTTCACCCTTCGCCGGGTATGAGCAGTTCTTC. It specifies CASSPFAGYEQFF.

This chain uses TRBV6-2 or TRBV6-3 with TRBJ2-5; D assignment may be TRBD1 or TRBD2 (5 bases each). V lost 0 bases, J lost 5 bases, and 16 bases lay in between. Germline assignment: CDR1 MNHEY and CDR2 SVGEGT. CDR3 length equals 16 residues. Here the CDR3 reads CASSYSPQPWGETQYF. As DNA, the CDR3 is TGTGCCAGCAGTTACTCGCCCCAGCCCTGGGGGGAGACCCAGTACTTC.

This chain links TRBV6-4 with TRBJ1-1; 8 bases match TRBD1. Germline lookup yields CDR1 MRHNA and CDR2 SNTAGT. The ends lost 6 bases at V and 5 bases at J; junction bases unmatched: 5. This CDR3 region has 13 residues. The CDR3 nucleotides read TGTGCCAGCAGGTTACAGGGGGGGACTGAAGCTTTCTTT. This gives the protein CASRLQGGTEAFF.

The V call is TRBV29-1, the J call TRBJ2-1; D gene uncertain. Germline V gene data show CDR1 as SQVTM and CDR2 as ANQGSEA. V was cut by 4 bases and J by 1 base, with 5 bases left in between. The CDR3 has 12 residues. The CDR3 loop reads CSVVRSYNEQFF. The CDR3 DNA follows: TGCAGCGTTGTGAGGTCCTACAATGAGCAGTTCTTC.

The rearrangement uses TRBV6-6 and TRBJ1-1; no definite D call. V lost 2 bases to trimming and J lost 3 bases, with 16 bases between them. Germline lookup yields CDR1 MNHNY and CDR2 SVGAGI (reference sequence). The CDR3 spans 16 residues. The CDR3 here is CASSYGPIGVHTEAFF. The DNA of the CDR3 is TGTGCCAGCAGTTACGGTCCAATTGGGGTCCACACTGAAGCTTTCTTT.

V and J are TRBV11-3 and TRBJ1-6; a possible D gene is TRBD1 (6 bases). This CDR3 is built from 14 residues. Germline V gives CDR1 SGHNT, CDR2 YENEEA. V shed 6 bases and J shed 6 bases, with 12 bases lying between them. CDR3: CASSTGQPNSPLHF. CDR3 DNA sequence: TGTGCCAGCAGTACTGGACAGCCTAATTCACCCCTCCACTTT.

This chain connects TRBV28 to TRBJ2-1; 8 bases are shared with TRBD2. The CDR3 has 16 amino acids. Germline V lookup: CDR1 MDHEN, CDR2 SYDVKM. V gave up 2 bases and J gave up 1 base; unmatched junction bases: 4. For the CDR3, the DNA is TGTGCCAGCAGTTTACTTAGCGGGACTTCCTACAATGAGCAGTTCTTC. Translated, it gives CASSLLSGTSYNEQFF. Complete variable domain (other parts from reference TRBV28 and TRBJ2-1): DVKVTQSSRYLVKRTGEKVFLECVQDMDHENMFWYRQDPGLGLRLIYFSYDVKMKEKGDIPEGYSVSREKKERFSLILESASTNQTSMYLCASSLLSGTSYNEQFFGPGTRLTVL.

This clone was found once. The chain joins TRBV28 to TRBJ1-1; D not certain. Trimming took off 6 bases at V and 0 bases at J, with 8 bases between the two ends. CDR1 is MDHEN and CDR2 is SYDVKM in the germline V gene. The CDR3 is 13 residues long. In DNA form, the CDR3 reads TGTGCCAGCAGCGAACACCTGAACACTGAAGCTTTCTTT. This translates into CASSEHLNTEAFF.

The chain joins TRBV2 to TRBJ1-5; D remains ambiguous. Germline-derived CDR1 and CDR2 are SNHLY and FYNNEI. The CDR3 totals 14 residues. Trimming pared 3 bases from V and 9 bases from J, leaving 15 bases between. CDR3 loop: CASSDMRTSGPQHF. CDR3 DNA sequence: TGTGCCAGCAGTGATATGCGGACCTCGGGGCCCCAGCATTTT.

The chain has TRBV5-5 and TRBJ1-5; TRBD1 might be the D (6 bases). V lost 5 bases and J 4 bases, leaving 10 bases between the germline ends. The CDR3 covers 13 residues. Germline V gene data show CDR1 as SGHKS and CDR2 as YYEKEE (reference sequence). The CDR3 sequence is CASSIQGNQPQHF. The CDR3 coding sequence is TGTGCCAGCAGTATACAGGGAAATCAGCCCCAGCATTTT.

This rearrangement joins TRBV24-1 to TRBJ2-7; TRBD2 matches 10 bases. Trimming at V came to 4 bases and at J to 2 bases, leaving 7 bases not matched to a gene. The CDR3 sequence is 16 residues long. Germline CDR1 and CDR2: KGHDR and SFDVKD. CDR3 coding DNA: TGTGCCACCAGTGACGGGGGGAGCGGGAGGGCCTACGAGCAGTACTTC. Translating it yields CATSDGGSGRAYEQYF.

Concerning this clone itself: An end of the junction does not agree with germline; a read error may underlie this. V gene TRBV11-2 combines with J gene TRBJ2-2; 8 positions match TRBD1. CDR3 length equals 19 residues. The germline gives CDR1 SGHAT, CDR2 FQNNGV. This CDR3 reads CASSIDFGDRGASTGELFF. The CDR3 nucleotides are TGTGCCAGCAGCATAGACTTCGGAGACAGGGGAGCGAGCACCGGGGAGCTGTTTTTT.

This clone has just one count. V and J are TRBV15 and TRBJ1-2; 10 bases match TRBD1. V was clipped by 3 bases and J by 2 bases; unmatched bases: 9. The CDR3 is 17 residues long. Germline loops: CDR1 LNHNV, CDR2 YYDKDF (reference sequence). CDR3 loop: CATSSVPGQGTNYGYTF. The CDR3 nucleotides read TGTGCCACCAGCAGTGTGCCGGGACAGGGGACGAACTATGGCTACACCTTC. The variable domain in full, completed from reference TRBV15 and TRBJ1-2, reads DAMVIQNPRYQVTQFGKPVTLSCSQTLNHNVMYWYQQKSSQAPKLLFHYYDKDFNNEADTPDNFQSRRPNTSFCFLDIRSPGLGDTAMYLCATSSVPGQGTNYGYTFGSGTRLTVV.

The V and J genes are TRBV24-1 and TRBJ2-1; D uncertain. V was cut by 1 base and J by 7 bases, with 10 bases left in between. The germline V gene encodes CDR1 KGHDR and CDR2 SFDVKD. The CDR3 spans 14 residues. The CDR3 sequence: CATSDFVDTNEQFF. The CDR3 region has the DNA TGTGCCACCAGTGATTTCGTCGACACTAATGAGCAGTTCTTC.

This chain's CDR3 is CASSTRALGAYEQYF. For the CDR3, the DNA is TGTGCCAGCAGCACCCGGGCCCTTGGAGCCTACGAGCAGTACTTC. This sequence joins TRBV7-2 and TRBJ2-7; D gene unclear. The CDR3 is 15 residues long. Deletions cut 5 bases from V and 2 bases from J, with 16 bases between. Germline CDR1 SGHTA, CDR2 FQGNSA.

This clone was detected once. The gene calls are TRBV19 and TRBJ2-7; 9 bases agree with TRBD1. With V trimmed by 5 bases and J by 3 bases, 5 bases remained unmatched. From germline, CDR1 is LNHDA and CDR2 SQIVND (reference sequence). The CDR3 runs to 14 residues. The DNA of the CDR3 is TGTGCCAGTAGTCCCGGGACAGGGAACTACGAGCAGTACTTC. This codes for CASSPGTGNYEQYF.

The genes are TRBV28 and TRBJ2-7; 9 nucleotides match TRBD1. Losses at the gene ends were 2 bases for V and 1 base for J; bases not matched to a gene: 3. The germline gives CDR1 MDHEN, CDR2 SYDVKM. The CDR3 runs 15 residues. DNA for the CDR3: TGTGCCAGCAGTTTACGGACAGGGGCATCCTACGAGCAGTACTTC. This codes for CASSLRTGASYEQYF.

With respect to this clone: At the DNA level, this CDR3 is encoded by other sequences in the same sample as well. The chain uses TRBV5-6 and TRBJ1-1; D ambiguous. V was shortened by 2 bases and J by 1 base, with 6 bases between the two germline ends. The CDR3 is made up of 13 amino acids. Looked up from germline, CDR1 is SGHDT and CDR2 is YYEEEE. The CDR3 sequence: CASSLGRNTEAFF. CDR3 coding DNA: TGTGCCAGCAGCTTAGGTAGGAACACTGAAGCTTTCTTT.

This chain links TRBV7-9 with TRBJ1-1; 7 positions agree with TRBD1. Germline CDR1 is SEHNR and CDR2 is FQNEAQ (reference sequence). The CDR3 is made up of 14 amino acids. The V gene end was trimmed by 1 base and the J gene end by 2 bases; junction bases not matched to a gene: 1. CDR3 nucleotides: TGTGCCAGCAGCTTAGGACAGGGAAACACTGAAGCTTTCTTT. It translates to CASSLGQGNTEAFF.